Many counts were recorded for the clone carrying this TCR beta chain. Its specificity is unknown. Time point of the sample: newly diagnosed GD, antithyroid drugs for less than 3 months. Extracted RNA from PBMCs served as the source of the TCR library. The data were obtained in a study of regulatory T cells in long-lasting Graves disease. The study's findings and limits: Peripheral blood was the sole material, not thyroid tissue.

Both iRepertoire HTBI primers and Arm-PCR of CDR3 regions were used to build the TCR beta libraries. TCRdb processed the multiplex PCR reads anew with MiXCR; each CDR3 protein has one entry. The table records 500,000 to 700,000 distinct CDR3 sequences, under 20% of them present only once. This sample was shared with a second study, whose subject was T cells in Graves' hyperthyroidism and ophthalmopathy. That work contributes: Ophthalmopathy was model-predicted a median about 6.7 months pre-onset.

The receptor's source is a woman between 25 and 40 years old with Graves disease. The source material was peripheral blood mononuclear cells (PBMCs), sampled at new diagnosis, from a patient treated with antithyroid drugs.

The CDR3 spells CASSSFGETQYF. Here the CDR3 DNA reads TGTGCCAGCAGCTCCTTCGGAGAGACCCAGTACTTC. The chain links TRBV5-6 to TRBJ2-5, with unresolved D. Germline lookup yields CDR1 SGHDT and CDR2 YYEEEE. The CDR3 has 12 amino acids. V dropped 3 bases and J dropped 4 bases, with 7 bases sitting between them.